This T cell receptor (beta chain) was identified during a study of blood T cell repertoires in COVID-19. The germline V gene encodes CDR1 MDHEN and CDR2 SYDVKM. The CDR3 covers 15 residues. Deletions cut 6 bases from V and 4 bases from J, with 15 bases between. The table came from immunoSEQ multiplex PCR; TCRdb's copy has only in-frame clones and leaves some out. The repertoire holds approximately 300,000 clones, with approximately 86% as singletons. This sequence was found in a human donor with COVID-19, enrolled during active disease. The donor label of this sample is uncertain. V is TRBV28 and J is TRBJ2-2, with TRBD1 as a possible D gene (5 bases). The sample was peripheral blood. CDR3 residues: CASRFRAPGTGELFF. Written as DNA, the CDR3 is TGTGCCAGCAGATTCAGGGCGCCGGGCACCGGGGAGCTGTTTTTT.